This T cell receptor (beta chain) was retrieved from a study of regulatory T cells in long-lasting Graves disease. Germline V gives CDR1 DFQATT, CDR2 SNEGSKA (reference sequence). The CDR3 is 13 residues long. V dropped 2 bases and J dropped 5 bases, with 13 bases sitting between them. Libraries of TCR beta came from iRepertoire HTBI primers plus Arm-PCR of CDR3 regions. In TCRdb, the multiplex PCR reads were re-called with MiXCR into one record per CDR3 protein. The data show about 420,000 distinct CDR3 sequences, about a sixth seen once. Specified time point: newly diagnosed GD, antithyroid drugs for less than 3 months. PBMC RNA was the source of the TCR library. A few counts support this clonotype. This sample also appeared in a second study, on T cells in Graves' hyperthyroidism and ophthalmopathy.

V is TRBV20-1 and J is TRBJ2-7, with D unclear. The sample was peripheral blood mononuclear cells (PBMCs), taken at new diagnosis, from a patient treated with antithyroid drugs. The sequence derives from a woman aged 18-35 years with Graves disease. For the CDR3, the DNA is TGCAGTGCTAGACTAGTTCTGTTAAACGAGCAGTACTTC. Protein sequence: CSARLVLLNEQYF.